These 29 T cell receptor beta chains were sequenced from one sample in a study of cytomegalovirus exposure and HLA in healthy donors. The PCR had 60 Vbeta and 13 Jbeta primers. Using immunoSEQ multiplex PCR, the repertoire was profiled, and TCRdb retains in-frame clones only, with some absent. This sample has some 200,000 clones, with 80% to 85% found just once. Sequencing input: PBMCs. Every receptor here comes from a man aged 45-60 years in good health and CMV-seronegative.

This rearrangement joins TRBV9 to TRBJ1-5, with TRBD1 identical over 9 bases. With V trimmed by 4 bases and J by 3 bases, 5 bases remained unmatched. The CDR3 sequence is 15 residues long. The germline CDR1 and CDR2 sequences are SGDLS and YYNGEE. For the CDR3, the DNA is TGTGCCAGCAGCTTCACAGGGGGCAACAATCAGCCCCAGCATTTT. This sequence encodes CASSFTGGNNQPQHF.

This clone showed up just once. The chain carries TRBV7-2 and TRBJ2-7; D remains ambiguous. Per germline, CDR1 SGHTA and CDR2 FQGNSA. This CDR3 is 12 amino acids long. V dropped 2 bases and J dropped 5 bases, with 7 bases sitting between them. This chain's CDR3 is CASSLHPDEQYF. As DNA, the CDR3 is TGTGCCAGCAGCTTACATCCGGACGAGCAGTACTTC.

This chain connects TRBV6-6 to TRBJ2-2; TRBD2 aligns across 10 bases. With 9 bases clipped from V and 4 bases from J, the junction kept 5 bases outside the gene matches. Germline loops: CDR1 MNHNY, CDR2 SVGAGI (reference sequence). The CDR3 length is 14 residues. The CDR3 here is CASGSGRSTGELFF. CDR3 nucleotides: TGTGCCAGTGGTAGCGGGAGGTCCACCGGGGAGCTGTTTTTT.

The gene calls are TRBV5-4 and TRBJ1-5; no clear D gene. V lost 3 bases to trimming and J lost 5 bases, with 15 bases between them. This CDR3 contains 15 residues. Germline values: CDR1 SGHNT, CDR2 YYREEE (reference sequence). CDR3 nucleotides: TGTGCCAGCAGCTCGAGGCCCTCGGGAGATCAGCCCCAGCATTTT. Residues: CASSSRPSGDQPQHF. Drawing the rest from reference TRBV5-4 and TRBJ1-5, the complete variable domain is ETGVTQSPTHLIKTRGQQVTLRCSSQSGHNTVSWYQQALGQGPQFIFQYYREEENGRGNFPPRFSGLQFPNYSSELNVNALELDDSALYLCASSSRPSGDQPQHFGDGTRLSIL.

This clone occurred once. The chain joins TRBV7-2 to TRBJ2-5; 8 nucleotides align to TRBD1. CDR1 is SGHTA and CDR2 is FQGNSA in the germline V gene. The length of the CDR3 is 15 residues. Unmatched junction bases numbered 5, after V lost 0 bases and J lost 5 bases. As DNA, the CDR3 is TGTGCCAGCAGCTTAGCGGCAGGGGGCTCGGAGACCCAGTACTTC. Encoded protein: CASSLAAGGSETQYF.

The J gene is TRBJ2-3, the V gene TRBV18, with TRBD1 matching 9 bases. Germline V gene data show CDR1 as KGHSH and CDR2 as LQKENI. V was clipped by 5 bases and J by 5 bases; unmatched bases: 2. The CDR3 runs 13 residues. The CDR3 here is CASSGQGLDTQYF. The DNA of the CDR3 is TGTGCCAGCTCAGGACAGGGGTTAGATACGCAGTATTTT.

The chain uses TRBV27 and TRBJ1-5; D uncertain. Trimming stripped 4 bases from V and 3 bases from J, with 7 bases between. CDR1 and CDR2 from the germline V gene are MNHEY and SMNVEV (reference sequence). The CDR3 covers 13 residues. The CDR3 DNA reads as TGTGCCAGCAGTTACAGCTACAATCAGCCCCAGCATTTT. Translated: CASSYSYNQPQHF.

The chain links TRBV7-9 to TRBJ2-2; 9 bases align to TRBD1. Germline CDR1 and CDR2: SEHNR and FQNEAQ (reference sequence). The CDR3 loop spans 14 amino acids. After removal of 5 bases from V and 4 bases from J, the junction contained 2 bases not matched to a gene. The CDR3 here is CASSRQGGTGELFF. The CDR3 coding sequence is TGTGCCAGCAGCCGACAGGGGGGCACCGGGGAGCTGTTTTTT.

The J gene is TRBJ2-2, the V gene TRBV4-2; TRBD1 agrees at 8 bases. CDR3 size: 17 residues. V gave up 3 bases and J gave up 5 bases; unmatched junction bases: 11. CDR1 is LGHNA, CDR2 YNFKEQ, per germline. The CDR3 sequence is CASSHRPGDRRTGELFF. The CDR3 coding sequence is TGTGCCAGCAGCCACCGACCCGGGGACAGGAGGACCGGGGAGCTGTTTTTT.

This clone has just a few counts. J is TRBJ2-6 and V is TRBV7-8; D might be TRBD2 (5 bases). The CDR3 loop spans 15 amino acids. V lost 5 bases to trimming and J lost 3 bases, with 11 bases between them. The germline V gene encodes CDR1 SGHVS and CDR2 FQNEAQ. CDR3 sequence reads: CASSPRGSGANVLTF. DNA for the CDR3: TGTGCCAGCAGCCCTCGGGGAAGTGGGGCCAACGTCCTGACTTTC.

The genes are TRBV4-2 and TRBJ2-7; 10 bases align to TRBD1. The trim removed 4 bases at V and 2 bases at J, leaving 2 bases unmatched. Germline V gene lookup returns CDR1 LGHNA and CDR2 YNFKEQ. CDR3 length: 14 residues. The DNA of the CDR3 is TGTGCCAGCAGCCCCGGACAGGGGGCCTACGAGCAGTACTTC. Translation gives CASSPGQGAYEQYF.

The chain is built from TRBV6-1 and TRBJ2-3; 8 bases match TRBD2. Germline V gene lookup returns CDR1 MNHNS and CDR2 SASEGT. The length of the CDR3 is 15 residues. With 3 bases clipped from V and 8 bases from J, the junction kept 10 bases outside the gene matches. CDR3: CASSEGRGAWVTQYF. The CDR3 coding sequence is TGTGCCAGCAGTGAGGGGCGGGGGGCCTGGGTTACGCAGTATTTT.

The CDR3 is CASSARTGRYSPLHF. The CDR3 coding sequence is TGTGCCAGCAGCGCACGGACAGGGCGGTATTCACCCCTCCACTTT. The V call is TRBV7-2, the J call TRBJ1-6, with 8 bases identical to TRBD1. The trim removed 5 bases at V and 8 bases at J, leaving 8 bases unmatched. The CDR3 is 15 amino acids. Germline lookup yields CDR1 SGHTA and CDR2 FQGNSA. Based on the CDR3 plus reference TRBV7-2 and TRBJ1-6, the full variable domain is GAGVSQSPSNKVTEKGKDVELRCDPISGHTALYWYRQSLGQGLEFLIYFQGNSAPDKSGLPSDRFSAERTGGSVSTLTIQRTQQEDSAVYLCASSARTGRYSPLHFGNGTRLTVT.

V and J are TRBV9 and TRBJ2-7; maybe TRBD1 (6 bases). In germline, CDR1 is SGDLS, CDR2 YYNGEE. CDR3 length: 15 amino acids. Trimming shortened V by 0 bases and J by 6 bases, and 16 bases separated the two germline ends. This CDR3 reads CASSVAGAQIGEQYF. The CDR3 DNA follows: TGTGCCAGCAGCGTAGCAGGGGCGCAAATCGGCGAGCAGTACTTC.

The chain recombines TRBV7-3 with TRBJ2-1; D unclear. V was pared by 5 bases and J by 6 bases, with 11 bases between. Germline CDR1 SGHTA, CDR2 FQGTGA. This CDR3 is 13 amino acids long. The CDR3 DNA is TGTGCCAGCAGCCCCTCAACTCCCAATGAGCAGTTCTTC. This sequence encodes CASSPSTPNEQFF.

The chain combines TRBV7-9 with TRBJ1-4; 10 bases are shared with TRBD1. In germline, CDR1 is SEHNR, CDR2 FQNEAQ (reference sequence). The J segment lost 7 bases and the V segment lost 0 bases, leaving 2 bases of the junction unmatched. The CDR3 has 15 residues. CDR3: CASSLAGTGVEKLFF. In nucleotides, the CDR3 is TGTGCCAGCAGCTTAGCGGGGACAGGGGTTGAAAAACTGTTTTTT.

The chain is built from TRBV10-3 and TRBJ1-4; D might be TRBD1 (5 bases). V shed 6 bases and J shed 1 base, with 9 bases lying between them. Germline CDR1 is ENHRY and CDR2 is SYGVKD. CDR3 length equals 14 residues. The CDR3 reads CAIRGGGTNEKLFF. CDR3 bases: TGTGCCATCAGGGGGGGAGGAACTAATGAAAAACTGTTTTTT.

The genes are TRBV28 and TRBJ2-1; TRBD2 aligns across 10 bases. V trimming: 5 bases; J trimming: 2 bases; junction bases outside the gene matches: 6. The CDR3 loop spans 16 amino acids. Germline V gene lookup returns CDR1 MDHEN and CDR2 SYDVKM. Written as DNA, the CDR3 is TGTGCCAGCAGTCCGGGGGGACTAGCGCCCTACAATGAGCAGTTCTTC. Its protein is CASSPGGLAPYNEQFF.

The chain links TRBV10-3 to TRBJ2-1, with 10 nucleotides matching TRBD2. V shed 5 bases and J 8 bases; nucleotides not matched to a gene: 6. CDR3 length: 14 residues. From germline, CDR1 is ENHRY and CDR2 SYGVKD. This chain's CDR3 is CAISSLAGEYEQFF. The DNA for the CDR3 is TGTGCCATCAGTTCTCTAGCGGGAGAGTATGAGCAGTTCTTC.

This clone was observed a few times. The V gene is TRBV11-2, the J gene TRBJ1-2; perhaps TRBD1 as D (6 bases). Per the germline V gene, CDR1 is SGHAT and CDR2 is FQNNGV. The CDR3 covers 13 residues. Trimming shortened V by 3 bases and J by 6 bases, and 11 bases separated the two germline ends. DNA for the CDR3: TGTGCCAGCAGCTTGGCAGGGGTGCATGGCTACACCTTC. Amino acids: CASSLAGVHGYTF.

The chain is built from TRBV29-1 and TRBJ2-3; 10 nucleotides line up with TRBD2. Unmatched junction bases numbered 7, after V lost 7 bases and J lost 0 bases. This CDR3 has 15 amino acids. CDR1 and CDR2 (germline): SQVTM, ANQGSEA. CDR3 protein: CSGASGSHSTDTQYF. CDR3 in DNA: TGCAGCGGGGCTAGCGGGAGCCATAGCACAGATACGCAGTATTTT.

The chain is built from TRBV30 and TRBJ1-1; unclear D gene. The V gene's germline CDR1 is GTSNPN and CDR2 SVGIG (reference sequence). V lost 5 bases, J lost 6 bases, and 25 bases lay in between. This CDR3 is 16 amino acids long. CDR3 region: CAWVPFSGWGYPEAFF. The CDR3 nucleotides are TGTGCCTGGGTCCCCTTTTCGGGATGGGGTTACCCTGAAGCTTTCTTT. Filled out from reference TRBV30 and TRBJ1-1, the complete variable domain reads SQTIHQWPATLVQPVGSPLSLECTVEGTSNPNLYWYRQAAGRGLQLLFYSVGIGQISSEVPQNLSASRPQDRQFILSSKKLLLSDSGFYLCAWVPFSGWGYPEAFFGQGTRLTVV.

The CDR3 region is CSVRDSLYEQYF. For the CDR3, the DNA is TGCAGCGTCCGGGACAGCCTCTACGAGCAGTACTTC. This chain uses TRBV29-1 with TRBJ2-7; TRBD1 matches at 7 bases. Germline V gives CDR1 SQVTM, CDR2 ANQGSEA. CDR3 length: 12 amino acids. V trimming: 6 bases; J trimming: 3 bases; junction bases outside the gene matches: 5.

The chain recombines TRBV2 with TRBJ1-1; D uncertain. This CDR3 is built from 14 residues. V lost 8 bases to trimming and J lost 0 bases, with 13 bases between them. The germline V gene has CDR1 SNHLY and CDR2 FYNNEI. The CDR3 protein is CASCSEAVNTEAFF. As DNA, the CDR3 is TGTGCCAGCTGCTCAGAGGCAGTGAACACTGAAGCTTTCTTT.

The V and J genes are TRBV7-2 and TRBJ2-1, with 15 bases aligning to TRBD2. The CDR3 is made up of 17 amino acids. Germline CDR1 SGHTA, CDR2 FQGNSA. Trimming removed 5 bases from V and 5 bases from J; junction bases left unmatched: 7. CDR3 nucleotides: TGTGCCAGCAGCATCCGGACTAGCGGGGGGGCTCACAATGAGCAGTTCTTC. Protein sequence: CASSIRTSGGAHNEQFF.

The rearrangement uses TRBV15 and TRBJ2-7, with 14 bases matching TRBD2. V dropped 3 bases and J dropped 3; count of bases not matched to a gene: 4. CDR3 length: 16 residues. CDR1 LNHNV and CDR2 YYDKDF come from the germline V gene (reference sequence). The CDR3 DNA reads as TGTGCCACCAGCAGGGCAGGACTAGCGGGAGGCTACGAGCAGTACTTC. It specifies CATSRAGLAGGYEQYF.

J is TRBJ2-5 and V is TRBV7-8, with D possibly being TRBD2 (5 bases). CDR1 and CDR2 from the germline V gene are SGHVS and FQNEAQ. Trimming took off 3 bases at V and 5 bases at J, with 16 bases between the two ends. This CDR3 has 15 amino acids. As DNA, the CDR3 is TGTGCCAGCAGCTTGAATAGCGTCCCTTCGGAGACCCAGTACTTC. Amino acid sequence: CASSLNSVPSETQYF.

This chain joins TRBV5-1 and TRBJ2-7; 12 bases fit TRBD2. V dropped 3 bases and J dropped 3; count of bases not matched to a gene: 1. The length of the CDR3 is 14 residues. Per the germline V gene, CDR1 is SGHRS and CDR2 is YFSETQ. This CDR3 is CASSSTSGGYEQYF. Here the CDR3 DNA reads TGCGCCAGCAGCTCGACTAGCGGGGGCTACGAGCAGTACTTC.

J is TRBJ2-3 and V is TRBV10-3, with D hard to call. With 7 bases removed from V and 0 bases from J, the gap between germline ends came to 5 bases. The length of the CDR3 is 12 residues. Germline CDR1 ENHRY, CDR2 SYGVKD. CDR3 protein: CAIMGSTDTQYF. The CDR3 nucleotides read TGTGCCATCATGGGCAGCACAGATACGCAGTATTTT.